This entry concerns a single T cell receptor beta chain. Clinical history as reported by participants underpinned cohort assignment. Before being deemed recovered, Cohort 3 donors had two negative PCRs, clearance, or symptom resolution. The sample belongs to a study of blood T cell repertoires in COVID-19. Study context: Samples of COVID-19 (acute and convalescent) were obtained from the United States, Italy and Spain.

V was shortened by 5 bases and J by 3 bases, with 4 bases between the two germline ends. Germline CDR1 MNHNY, CDR2 SVGAGI (reference sequence). This CDR3 has 12 residues. Original methodology: Researchers report that nucleated cell counts were estimated from reference gene primer amplification. The method was immunoSEQ multiplex PCR; TCRdb's version includes in-frame clones alone and lacks a portion of them. That table furnishes V, J and clone size, whereas the DNA furnished D and trimming. The sample holds over 400,000 clones, about 88% seen once. The chain recombines TRBV6-6 with TRBJ2-2; the D is unclear. The sequenced material came from PBMCs or T cells enriched from blood (not recorded which). This sequence was found in a woman aged 55 to 70 who had recovered from COVID-19. DNA of the CDR3: TGTGCCAGCAGTCCCGACACCGGGGAGCTGTTTTTT. This sequence encodes CASSPDTGELFF.